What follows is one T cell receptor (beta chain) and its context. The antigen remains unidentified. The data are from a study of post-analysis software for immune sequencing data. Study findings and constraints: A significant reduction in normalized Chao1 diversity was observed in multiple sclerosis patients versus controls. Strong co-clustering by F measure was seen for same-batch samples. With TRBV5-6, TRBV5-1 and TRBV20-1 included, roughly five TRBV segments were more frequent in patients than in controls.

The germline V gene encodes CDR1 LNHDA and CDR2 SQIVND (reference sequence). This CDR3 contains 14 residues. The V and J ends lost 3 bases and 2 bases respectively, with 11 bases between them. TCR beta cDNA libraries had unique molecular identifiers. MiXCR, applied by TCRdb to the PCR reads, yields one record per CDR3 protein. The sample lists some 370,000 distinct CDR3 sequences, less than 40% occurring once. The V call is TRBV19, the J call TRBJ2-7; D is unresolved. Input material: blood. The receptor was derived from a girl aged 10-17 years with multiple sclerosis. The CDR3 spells CASSIRDGAYEQYF. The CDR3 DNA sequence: TGTGCCAGTAGTATCAGAGACGGAGCCTACGAGCAGTACTTC.